This T cell receptor beta chain stems from a study of T cell responses to AZD1222 COVID-19 vaccine. Findings and caveats of the study: AZD1222 recipients seropositive at baseline numbered only six. Females outnumbered males among donors, who were mostly white British; clonal diversity was possibly underestimated.

Germline V lookup: CDR1 ENHRY, CDR2 SYGVKD. The CDR3 covers 14 residues. As to this clone: Its target is unknown.

The repertoire was sequenced with immunoSEQ multiplex PCR; TCRdb's copy has only in-frame clones and lacks some. Of 150,000 to 200,000 clones detected, about 90% appear once; the ten largest clones hold about 1%. The specimen comprised peripheral blood, sampled 28 days after the second AZD1222 dose. This clonotype originated in an adult who received the AZD1222 COVID-19 vaccine. The chain links TRBV10-3 to TRBJ1-1; a possible D gene is TRBD1 (5 bases). DNA of the CDR3: TGTGCGACCCAAGGGGAGGCCGGGAACACTGAAGCTTTCTTT. It translates to CATQGEAGNTEAFF.